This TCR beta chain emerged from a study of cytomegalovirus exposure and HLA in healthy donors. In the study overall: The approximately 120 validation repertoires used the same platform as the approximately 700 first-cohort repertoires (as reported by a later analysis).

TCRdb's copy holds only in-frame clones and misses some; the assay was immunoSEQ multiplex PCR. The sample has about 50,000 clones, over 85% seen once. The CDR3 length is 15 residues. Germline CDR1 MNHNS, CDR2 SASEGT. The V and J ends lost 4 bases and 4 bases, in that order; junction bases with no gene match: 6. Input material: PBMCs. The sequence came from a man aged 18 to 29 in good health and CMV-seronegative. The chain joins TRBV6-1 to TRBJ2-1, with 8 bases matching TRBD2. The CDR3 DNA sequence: TGTGCCAGCAGTGTAGGATTAGCGGGGTACAATGAGCAGTTCTTC. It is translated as CASSVGLAGYNEQFF.